Listed here is a single T cell receptor beta chain. Its target is not known. Clones were sequenced by immunoSEQ multiplex PCR, and TCRdb holds only the in-frame ones, with some missing. Of over 100,000 clones in the sample, 80% to 95% are singletons; the top ten hold over 0.25%. CD4+ T cells, purified by negative selection, averaged approximately 98% purity. These data originate in a study of T cell repertoires and HLA-DP antigens. The TCR comes from a woman aged 18-29 years in good health and CMV-seronegative. Sequencing used CD4+ T cells from PBMCs.

CDR3 DNA sequence: TGTGCCAGCAGTGTCGAAGGCTATGGCTACACCTTC. It specifies CASSVEGYGYTF. The chain links TRBV28 to TRBJ1-2; no clear D gene. CDR1 is MDHEN and CDR2 is SYDVKM in the germline V gene. Trimming shortened V by 5 bases and J by 4 bases, and 8 bases separated the two germline ends. This CDR3 is 12 amino acids long.